In this sample, the clone carrying this T cell receptor (beta chain) turned up a few times. The antigen is not known. Blood was sampled at baseline, cycle 4 day 1, and cycle 7 day 1. Measured with immunoSEQ multiplex PCR; TCRdb has only the in-frame clones, and not every one. This sample yields 50,000 to 55,000 clones, of which around four fifths are seen a single time; roughly 0.69% belongs to the top ten. The CDR3 is made up of 17 amino acids. V was pared by 2 bases and J by 3 bases, with 14 bases between. Germline CDR1 and CDR2: SEHNR and FQNEAQ (reference sequence). This specimen belongs to a study of OX40 agonist ivuxolimab in advanced cancers. For the study at large: From about 23 to 85 years was the age range, with a mean of roughly 64 years, and roughly 83% were male. Findings and caveats of the study: Blood T cells, both CD4+ and CD8+, expanded clonally by week 6 at 0.1 to 3.0 mg/kg. Among expanded peripheral T cells, antigen specificity went undetermined.

The TCR sequence derives from an adult with an advanced solid tumor such as melanoma, head and neck, liver or kidney cancer. The chain has TRBV7-9 and TRBJ1-6; maybe TRBD1 (5 bases). Here the sequenced sample was CD4+ or CD8+ T cells sorted from blood, taken in a trial of the OX40 agonist ivuxolimab. The CDR3 DNA reads TGTGCCAGCAGCTTAAGGGTCCCCGGGGGCTATAATTCACCCCTCCACTTT. This encodes CASSLRVPGGYNSPLHF.